One T cell receptor (beta chain) is described in this entry. Its antigen is not identified. A sample-barcoded 5' primer and a J-beta primer mix were used in a second PCR of about 7 to 12 cycles. One entry per CDR3 protein, called by TCRdb with MiXCR from the 5' RACE reads. The data contain about a million distinct CDR3 sequences, more than 30% of them singletons. CDR1 is SGHNT, CDR2 YYREEE, per germline (reference sequence). With V trimmed by 0 bases and J by 3 bases, 4 bases remained unmatched. The CDR3 length is 16 residues. This entry is derived from a study of blood T cells in healthy people across ages. Study information: When template switching was applied, about one barcoded beta molecule was captured per two T cells. Regarding the study as a whole: A conclusive naive versus antigen-experienced comparison was prevented by the unsorted PBMCs.

The sequence was obtained from a man aged 18 to 35 in good health. The sample taken for sequencing was blood. J is TRBJ2-2 and V is TRBV5-4, with 8 bases matching TRBD1. The CDR3 region is CASSLVGQGYTGELFF. The CDR3 DNA follows: TGTGCCAGCAGCTTGGTAGGACAGGGTTACACCGGGGAGCTGTTTTTT. Together with reference TRBV5-4 and TRBJ2-2, the CDR3 gives the full variable domain: ETGVTQSPTHLIKTRGQQVTLRCSSQSGHNTVSWYQQALGQGPQFIFQYYREEENGRGNFPPRFSGLQFPNYSSELNVNALELDDSALYLCASSLVGQGYTGELFFGEGSRLTVL.